These 23 T cell receptor beta chains came from one sample sequenced in a study of T cell repertoires in cytomegalovirus infection. TCRdb re-called the reads with MiXCR, one entry per CDR3 protein. The repertoire has approximately 600,000 distinct CDR3 sequences, roughly 43% of them found once; the top ten carry around 48%. These receptors' antigens are unknown. The sequences come from cultured PBMCs, collected from culture after CMV antigen stimulation. The origin of the receptors is a human donor in good health (CMV status not recorded). Some clones in this sample may be carry-over from other donors' samples.

J is TRBJ2-1 and V is TRBV7-9; D ambiguous. This CDR3 has 12 amino acids. Germline V gene data show CDR1 as SEHNR and CDR2 as FQNEAQ (reference sequence). Trimming took off 6 bases at V and 6 bases at J, with 9 bases between the two ends. The CDR3 DNA reads as TGTGCCAGCAGTCCACAGCCCAATGAGCAGTTCTTC. Amino acids: CASSPQPNEQFF.

In its sample, this clonotype was seen once. The V and J genes are TRBV15 and TRBJ2-5; 10 bases align to TRBD2. This CDR3 contains 16 residues. The germline V gene has CDR1 LNHNV and CDR2 YYDKDF (reference sequence). The J segment lost 2 bases and the V segment lost 5 bases, leaving 8 bases of the junction unmatched. The CDR3 sequence: CATSPRRAGGQETQYF. In nucleotides, the CDR3 is TGTGCCACCAGCCCCCGAAGAGCGGGAGGGCAAGAGACCCAGTACTTC. Together with reference TRBV15 and TRBJ2-5, the CDR3 gives the full variable domain: DAMVIQNPRYQVTQFGKPVTLSCSQTLNHNVMYWYQQKSSQAPKLLFHYYDKDFNNEADTPDNFQSRRPNTSFCFLDIRSPGLGDTAMYLCATSPRRAGGQETQYFGPGTRLLVL.

The chain couples TRBV7-2 to TRBJ2-7, with D perhaps TRBD2 (6 bases). V lost 3 bases, J lost 3 bases, and 12 bases lay in between. The CDR3 sequence is 14 residues long. CDR1 and CDR2 (germline): SGHTA, FQGNSA. CDR3 amino acids: CASSFLGTGYEQYF. DNA of the CDR3: TGTGCCAGCAGCTTTCTCGGGACTGGCTACGAGCAGTACTTC.

This clonotype has just a few counts. V usage is TRBV5-1 and J usage is TRBJ1-5; unclear D gene. Germline V gene lookup returns CDR1 SGHRS and CDR2 YFSETQ. The CDR3 totals 14 residues. V gave up 0 bases and J gave up 4 bases, with 8 bases separating them. In DNA, the CDR3 is TGCGCCAGCAGCTTGGGTGACGGAAATCAGCCCCAGCATTTT. Protein: CASSLGDGNQPQHF.

The rearrangement uses TRBV29-1 and TRBJ2-5; TRBD2 matches at 10 bases. This CDR3 region has 16 residues. The V gene's germline CDR1 is SQVTM and CDR2 ANQGSEA. The V and J ends lost 4 bases and 0 bases, in that order; junction bases with no gene match: 8. The CDR3 nucleotides read TGCAGCGTTGGCGGGGTTAGCGGGAGGTACCAAGAGACCCAGTACTTC. Translated: CSVGGVSGRYQETQYF.

The V and J genes are TRBV7-2 and TRBJ2-5, with a tentative D call TRBD1 (6 bases). Deletions cut 3 bases from V and 7 bases from J, with 18 bases between. Germline assignment: CDR1 SGHTA and CDR2 FQGNSA. The CDR3 has 15 residues. This CDR3 is CASSFRADSPRTQYF. CDR3 sequence (DNA): TGTGCCAGCAGCTTCAGAGCGGACAGCCCAAGGACCCAGTACTTC.

The chain links TRBV7-2 to TRBJ2-7; 11 bases fit TRBD2. The CDR3 is made up of 18 amino acids. CDR1 SGHTA and CDR2 FQGNSA come from the germline V gene. After removal of 5 bases from V and 5 bases from J, the junction contained 17 bases not matched to a gene. This CDR3 is CASSPPPGTSGGTDEQYF. The CDR3 DNA reads as TGTGCCAGCAGCCCACCGCCAGGGACTAGCGGCGGTACGGACGAGCAGTACTTC.

This clonotype was observed a handful of times. V is TRBV12-3 or TRBV12-4 and J is TRBJ2-5, with a weak D call TRBD1 (5 bases). With 3 bases removed from V and 5 bases from J, the gap between germline ends came to 13 bases. The CDR3 contains 14 residues. The CDR3 reads CASSFRVGKETQYF. CDR3 coding DNA: TGTGCCAGCAGTTTCAGGGTAGGGAAGGAGACCCAGTACTTC.

The V gene is TRBV7-8, the J gene TRBJ2-7; TRBD2 agrees at 9 bases. In germline, CDR1 is SGHVS, CDR2 FQNEAQ. The CDR3 consists of 16 residues. Germline trimming cut 5 bases from V and 0 bases from J; bases unmatched to any gene: 8. CDR3 DNA sequence: TGTGCCAGCAGCCCCTGGACTAGCGCGAGCTCCTACGAGCAGTACTTC. This translates into CASSPWTSASSYEQYF.

The J gene is TRBJ2-5, the V gene TRBV7-8, with a possible D match to TRBD2 (7 bases). V lost 5 bases and J 4 bases, leaving 17 bases between the germline ends. This CDR3 is 15 amino acids long. Looked up from germline, CDR1 is SGHVS and CDR2 is FQNEAQ. CDR3 region: CASSVRGGLRETQYF. For the CDR3, the DNA is TGTGCCAGCAGCGTAAGGGGGGGCCTCCGAGAGACCCAGTACTTC.

The rearrangement uses TRBV27 and TRBJ2-7; D may correspond to TRBD1 or TRBD2 (5 bases each). Germline CDR1 reads MNHEY; CDR2 reads SMNVEV (reference sequence). V was pared by 0 bases and J by 2 bases, with 11 bases between. The CDR3 length is 15 residues. As DNA, the CDR3 is TGTGCCAGCAGTTTATCCCGGGGCGGAGCCTACGAGCAGTACTTC. Translated: CASSLSRGGAYEQYF.

The V call is TRBV15, the J call TRBJ2-7, with 8 bases matching TRBD1. Germline trimming cut 5 bases from V and 1 base from J; bases unmatched to any gene: 7. This CDR3 has 15 residues. CDR1 is LNHNV and CDR2 is YYDKDF in the germline V gene (reference sequence). The CDR3 nucleotides read TGTGCCACCAGCGTAGGACAGGGTGTTTCCTACGAGCAGTACTTC. Protein product: CATSVGQGVSYEQYF.

This sequence joins TRBV27 and TRBJ2-3, with 7 nucleotides matching TRBD1. CDR3 length: 15 residues. With V trimmed by 8 bases and J by 5 bases, 13 bases remained unmatched. From germline, CDR1 is MNHEY and CDR2 SMNVEV (reference sequence). Here the CDR3 reads CASRHRTTGRDTQYF. The CDR3 bases are TGTGCCAGCCGACACCGCACGACAGGGCGAGATACGCAGTATTTT.

The chain recombines TRBV7-4 with TRBJ2-5, with D perhaps matching TRBD2 (6 bases). CDR1 SGHVT and CDR2 SQSDAQ come from the germline V gene. V dropped 5 bases and J dropped 5 bases, with 12 bases sitting between them. The CDR3 spans 13 residues. DNA of the CDR3: TGTGCCAGCAGCCAGTGGAGGGAGGAGACCCAGTACTTC. Amino acid sequence: CASSQWREETQYF.

This clonotype came up a few times. This chain connects TRBV7-6 to TRBJ2-5, with D tentatively TRBD1 or TRBD2 (6 bases each). Trimming stripped 4 bases from V and 5 bases from J, with 17 bases between. The CDR3 totals 15 residues. CDR1 SGHVS and CDR2 FNYEAQ come from the germline V gene. CDR3 nucleotide sequence: TGTGCCAGCAGCTCTCAGGGGATAGGAGGGGAGACCCAGTACTTC. This encodes CASSSQGIGGETQYF.

The chain combines TRBV10-2 with TRBJ2-3, with 9 bases lining up with TRBD2. This CDR3 contains 16 residues. In germline, CDR1 is WSHSY, CDR2 SAAADI. With 4 bases clipped from V and 3 bases from J, the junction kept 8 bases outside the gene matches. The CDR3, as DNA: TGCGCCAGCAGTGGAGGAGTAGCGGGAGTTACAGATACGCAGTATTTT. Protein product: CASSGGVAGVTDTQYF.

The chain joins TRBV5-4 to TRBJ1-6; TRBD1 is a possible D gene (5 bases). Germline CDR1 SGHNT, CDR2 YYREEE (reference sequence). V was cut by 4 bases and J by 7 bases, with 15 bases left in between. The CDR3 length is 15 residues. CDR3 amino acids: CASSQRGVGNSPLHF. The CDR3 DNA follows: TGTGCCAGCAGCCAAAGAGGGGTGGGGAATTCACCCCTCCACTTT. The complete variable domain, with remaining parts taken from reference TRBV5-4 and TRBJ1-6, reads ETGVTQSPTHLIKTRGQQVTLRCSSQSGHNTVSWYQQALGQGPQFIFQYYREEENGRGNFPPRFSGLQFPNYSSELNVNALELDDSALYLCASSQRGVGNSPLHFGNGTRLTVT.

The CDR3 region is CSATLADNYNEQFF. The CDR3 DNA is TGCAGTGCTACACTAGCAGATAACTACAATGAGCAGTTCTTC. The chain couples TRBV20-1 to TRBJ2-1; D perhaps matches TRBD2 (6 bases). The CDR3 length is 14 residues. Germline lookup yields CDR1 DFQATT and CDR2 SNEGSKA (reference sequence). V lost 4 bases and J 3 bases, leaving 13 bases between the germline ends.

The chain links TRBV19 to TRBJ1-1; D not certain. This CDR3 is 14 amino acids long. Germline values: CDR1 LNHDA, CDR2 SQIVND (reference sequence). The ends were cut back, 6 bases at V and 1 base at J, with 12 bases in the middle. The CDR3 coding sequence is TGTGCCAGTAGGCAATTGGACCCGAACACTGAAGCTTTCTTT. Translating it yields CASRQLDPNTEAFF.

The chain employs TRBV2 and TRBJ2-7; D remains unclear. This CDR3 is built from 15 residues. Germline CDR1 and CDR2: SNHLY and FYNNEI. Between the trimmed V and J ends, which lost 6 bases and 3 bases, there was a span of 18 bases. The CDR3 region is CASSPDQPVYYEQYF. Here the CDR3 DNA reads TGTGCCAGCAGCCCCGATCAACCCGTCTACTACGAGCAGTACTTC.

This clonotype was found many times. The rearrangement joins TRBV7-2 to TRBJ1-1; tentative D call: TRBD1 (5 bases). Per germline, CDR1 SGHTA and CDR2 FQGNSA. The CDR3 has 15 residues. V lost 5 bases to trimming and J lost 1 base, with 14 bases between them. This CDR3 reads CASSARPGTNTEAFF. Here the CDR3 DNA reads TGTGCCAGCAGCGCCCGGCCAGGGACGAACACTGAAGCTTTCTTT.

The gene calls are TRBV19 and TRBJ1-6; D is perhaps TRBD1 (5 bases). Germline V lookup: CDR1 LNHDA, CDR2 SQIVND (reference sequence). V was cut by 4 bases and J by 7 bases, with 17 bases left in between. The CDR3 runs to 16 residues. CDR3: CASSKHQGSWNSPLHF. The CDR3 coding sequence is TGTGCCAGTAGTAAACACCAGGGTTCGTGGAATTCACCCCTCCACTTT.

This clonotype has only a few counts. The rearrangement joins TRBV7-2 to TRBJ2-7; no clear D. The V end was cut by 2 bases, the J end by 6 bases, with 11 bases between. The germline CDR1 and CDR2 sequences are SGHTA and FQGNSA. There are 13 residues in the CDR3. The CDR3 region is CASSLRNMGEQYF. CDR3 DNA sequence: TGTGCCAGCAGCTTACGAAATATGGGCGAGCAGTACTTC.